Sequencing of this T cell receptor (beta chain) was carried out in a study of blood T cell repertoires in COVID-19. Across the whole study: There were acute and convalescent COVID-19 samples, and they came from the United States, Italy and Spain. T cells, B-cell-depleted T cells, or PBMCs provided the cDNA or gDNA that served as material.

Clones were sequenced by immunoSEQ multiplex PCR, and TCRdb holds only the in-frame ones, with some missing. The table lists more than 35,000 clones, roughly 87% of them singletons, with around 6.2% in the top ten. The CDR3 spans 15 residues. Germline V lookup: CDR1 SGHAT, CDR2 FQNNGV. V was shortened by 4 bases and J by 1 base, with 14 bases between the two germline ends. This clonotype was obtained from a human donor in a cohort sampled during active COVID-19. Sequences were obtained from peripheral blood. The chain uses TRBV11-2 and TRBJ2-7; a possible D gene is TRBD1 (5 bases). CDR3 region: CASSYGQGRSYEQYF. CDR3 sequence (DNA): TGTGCCAGCAGCTATGGGCAGGGCCGGTCCTACGAGCAGTACTTC.